This T cell receptor (beta chain) was captured in a study of siplizumab effects on memory and regulatory T cells (dated by TCRdb to the late 2010s). Study-wide context: The study looked at the effect of siplizumab, an anti-CD2 antibody, on alloreactive T-cell subsets in allogeneic mixed lymphocyte reactions made from human PBMCs.

The germline V end is reduced by 5 bases and the J end by 0 bases; junction bases left unmatched: 2. For CDR1 and CDR2, the germline V gene lists MNHNS and SASEGT. The CDR3, from cysteine to phenylalanine, totals 14 residues. Only the CDR3 region is kept as DNA, spanning 42 bases read in frame from base 1. Sorted unstimulated T cells and proliferating T cells recovered from mixed lymphocyte reactions were subjected to TCRbeta CDR3 sequencing. Fresh whole blood from ten HLA-typed healthy donors was used as the source from which PBMCs were isolated. To map where alloreactive clones came from, CD4+ regulatory T cells in the unstimulated state were FACS-sorted. The library was obtained by the immunoSEQ multiplex PCR assay. Approximately 93,000 TCR templates per sample were assayed by the deep sequencing platform. Genomic DNA extracted from sorted T cells was the material used for TCRbeta CDR3 sequencing. Under the source paper's analysis protocol: The R programming language was used for clonal analysis of TCRbeta CDR3 data. Alloreactive CD4+ and CD8+ clones were defined by comparing unstimulated samples with post-reaction CFSE-low samples. By matching sequences to the repertoires of sorted unstimulated Treg and non-Treg cells, each alloreactive CD4+ clone was assigned a regulatory or non-regulatory origin. The source is immuneACCESS, and TCRdb retained only in-frame sequences with V and J called. Part of the clones is not carried over; for the studies checked, unresolved V genes explain less than half of this, and the remainder is unexplained. That table gives V, J and clone size, and the DNA gave D and trimming. This sample holds more than 85,000 clones; 92% were observed only once. Roughly 0.78% of the sample belongs to the ten largest clones.

Concerning this clone: No cognate antigen has been identified for it. The sample holds no much larger clone one base away, and base qualities are not on file.

Overall study results and their limits: Sequences below about 10^-5 frequency were poorly captured, so only a minor fraction of alloreactive clones could be mapped to unstimulated subsets. For roughly 75-96% of proliferating CD4+ or CD8+ clones, no naive or memory phenotype could be assigned. Whether proliferating Tregs from siplizumab cultures actually had suppressive function was not functionally confirmed. Among mappable alloreactive CD4+ clones, the Treg-derived fraction averaged approximately 69% with siplizumab versus approximately 27% in control reactions. Unstimulated naive T cells appeared more diverse than memory T cells, and naive cells seemed to contribute substantially to the alloresponse. Siplizumab significantly reduced the cumulative frequency of alloreactive sequences traceable to unstimulated CD4+ memory T cells.

The sequence came from a human donor in good health. The chain was built from TRBV6-1 and TRBJ2-7; 9 junctional bases match TRBD1. The sequencing sample was made of Tregs sorted from blood. The CDR3 in this case is CASSNRGLSYEQYF. The DNA sequence is TGTGCCAGCAGTAACAGGGGGCTCTCCTACGAGCAGTACTTC.